These T cell receptor beta chains were read from a single sample in a study of identical twins. MiXCR was run by TCRdb on the 5' RACE reads, yielding one entry per CDR3 protein. The sample includes some 500,000 distinct CDR3 sequences, 13% to 15% of them seen just once. This same sample was also taken into another study, of yellow fever vaccine responses in identical twins.

The sequencing sample was made of CD4+ T cells sorted from blood. All receptors come from a woman aged 18-30 years in good health. Each CDR3 is given with its conserved first and last residue. Fields, in order: CDR3 protein, CDR3 DNA, V gene, CDR3 length, clone size, J gene, D gene. D genes are given only for firm matches. Clone size is shown for a subset of rows, as once, few, many or a class of expanded clone.

CASSNRDTVPYNEQFF TGTGCCAGCAGTAACCGGGACACCGTACCCTACAATGAGCAGTTCTTC TRBV12-3/TRBV12-4 16 few TRBJ2-1 .
CASSIPGTGKNTEAFF TGTGCCAGCTCGATTCCCGGGACAGGGAAGAACACTGAAGCTTTCTTT TRBV18 16 few TRBJ1-1 TRBD1
CASSQGLAGVHRLFF TGCGCCAGCAGCCAAGGACTAGCGGGAGTACACCGTCTGTTCTTC TRBV4-1 15 . TRBJ2-1 TRBD2
CSARDNSGHTDTQYF TGCAGTGCTAGAGATAATAGCGGACACACAGATACGCAGTATTTT TRBV20-1 15 . TRBJ2-3 .
CATSDFRGANTGELFF TGTGCCACCAGTGATTTTAGGGGCGCGAACACCGGGGAGCTGTTTTTT TRBV24-1 16 . TRBJ2-2 .
CASSLVGTQEAFF TGTGCCAGCAGCTTAGTGGGAACCCAAGAAGCTTTCTTT TRBV7-8 13 many TRBJ1-1 .
CASSLGDTVGTDTQYF TGTGCCAGCAGCTTAGGGGACACGGTCGGCACAGATACGCAGTATTTT TRBV7-2 16 few TRBJ2-3 .
CASSSDKGAGETQYF TGTGCCAGCAGTTCAGACAAAGGGGCGGGAGAGACCCAGTACTTC TRBV28 15 few TRBJ2-5 .
CASSRPGPGEQYF TGTGCCAGCAGCCGCCCCGGCCCGGGGGAGCAGTACTTC TRBV7-2 13 . TRBJ2-7 .
CASSIAGGPTGELFF TGTGCCAGCAGTATAGCGGGAGGGCCCACCGGGGAGCTGTTTTTT TRBV6-1 15 . TRBJ2-2 TRBD2
CSARDDRRGGDTQYF TGCAGTGCTAGAGATGACCGCAGGGGCGGAGATACGCAGTATTTT TRBV20-1 15 few TRBJ2-3 .
CATSSPGSNEQFF TGTGCCACCAGCAGTCCCGGGAGCAATGAGCAGTTCTTC TRBV15 13 . TRBJ2-1 .
CASSLVGQNEQYF TGTGCCAGCAGCTTAGTGGGACAGAACGAGCAGTACTTC TRBV11-2 13 . TRBJ2-7 TRBD1
CASSSAGREYNEQFF TGTGCCAGCAGCTCCGCGGGGAGGGAGTACAATGAGCAGTTCTTC TRBV5-6 15 many TRBJ2-1 TRBD2
CSAKDTANTGELFF TGCAGTGCCAAGGACACGGCCAACACCGGGGAGCTGTTTTTT TRBV20-1 14 few TRBJ2-2 .
CASSLLGAADTQYF TGTGCCAGCAGCTTGTTAGGGGCGGCAGATACGCAGTATTTT TRBV7-2 14 few TRBJ2-3 .
CASSLQRGGQETQYF TGTGCCAGCAGTCTGCAGAGGGGGGGCCAAGAGACCCAGTACTTC TRBV12-3/TRBV12-4 15 many TRBJ2-5 .
CASSLVVGGELFF TGTGCCAGCAGCTTAGTCGTGGGCGGGGAGCTGTTTTTT TRBV7-2 13 many TRBJ2-2 .
CSASRANSPLHF TGCAGTGCTAGCCGGGCCAATTCACCCCTCCACTTT TRBV20-1 12 . TRBJ1-6 .
CASSLVRSSGYEQYF TGTGCCAGCAGCTTAGTAAGGTCTTCGGGGTACGAGCAGTACTTC TRBV7-9 15 few TRBJ2-7 .
CASSEGWGGPETQYF TGCGCCAGCAGTGAGGGTTGGGGGGGCCCAGAGACCCAGTACTTC TRBV10-2 15 . TRBJ2-5 .
CASSFWTSEAFF TGTGCCAGCAGCTTCTGGACTTCTGAAGCTTTCTTT TRBV7-9 12 few TRBJ1-1 .
CASSLDGFGELFF TGCGCCAGCAGCTTGGATGGTTTCGGGGAGCTGTTTTTT TRBV5-1 13 . TRBJ2-2 .
CSAKPGQFFVEQFF TGCAGTGCTAAGCCGGGACAGTTTTTTGTTGAGCAGTTCTTC TRBV20-1 14 . TRBJ2-1 TRBD1
CASSGGSSTDTQYF TGTGCCAGCAGTGGGGGGTCTAGCACAGATACGCAGTATTTT TRBV6-1 14 . TRBJ2-3 .
CASRLNSKQGYEQYF TGTGCCAGCAGACTAAACTCCAAACAGGGCTACGAGCAGTACTTC TRBV12-3/TRBV12-4 15 many TRBJ2-7 .
CSVGPTSGSYNEQFF TGCAGCGTTGGGCCGACTAGCGGGAGTTACAATGAGCAGTTCTTC TRBV29-1 15 many TRBJ2-1 TRBD2
CASSPSSNVLTF TGTGCCAGCAGCCCCTCGTCCAACGTCCTGACTTTC TRBV3-1 12 few TRBJ2-6 .
CSVENRGRSYEQYF TGCAGCGTTGAGAACAGGGGCCGCTCCTACGAGCAGTACTTC TRBV29-1 14 few TRBJ2-7 TRBD1
CASSPGSLGKNIQYF TGTGCCAGCAGCCCAGGGTCATTGGGCAAAAACATTCAGTACTTC TRBV16 15 few TRBJ2-4 .
CASSREVGGSSTTDTQYF TGCGCCAGCAGCCGAGAGGTGGGGGGGTCCTCTACCACAGATACGCAGTATTTT TRBV4-3 18 few TRBJ2-3 TRBD2
CASSYFGGSSSPLHF TGTGCCAGCAGTTACTTTGGGGGAAGTAGCTCACCCCTCCACTTT TRBV6-5 15 once TRBJ1-6 .
CASSLVGVNQPQHF TGTGCCAGCAGCTTAGTCGGGGTCAATCAGCCCCAGCATTTT TRBV7-9 14 . TRBJ1-5 .
CAARTSGRYEQYF TGTGCCGCAAGGACTAGCGGGAGGTACGAGCAGTACTTC TRBV30 13 few TRBJ2-7 TRBD2
CASSRTGHYSGANVLTF TGTGCCAGCAGCCGGACAGGGCATTACTCTGGGGCCAACGTCCTGACTTTC TRBV5-6 17 . TRBJ2-6 TRBD1
CATSRDWVGSGNTIYF TGTGCCACCAGCAGAGATTGGGTAGGGTCCGGAAACACCATATATTTT TRBV15 16 . TRBJ1-3 .
CASSLPDGQRLTEAFF TGTGCCAGCAGCCTACCGGACGGTCAGCGGTTGACTGAAGCTTTCTTT TRBV7-8 16 few TRBJ1-1 .
CAISDNREKETQYF TGTGCCATCAGTGACAATCGGGAAAAAGAGACCCAGTACTTC TRBV10-3 14 . TRBJ2-5 .
CSARDLLANSYNEQFF TGCAGTGCTAGAGATCTCCTAGCTAACTCCTACAATGAGCAGTTCTTC TRBV20-1 16 few TRBJ2-1 .
CASSDGGGQPQHF TGTGCCAGCAGTGATGGGGGTGGCCAGCCCCAGCATTTT TRBV25-1 13 few TRBJ1-5 .
CASSPGLAGITGELFF TGTGCCAGCAGCCCGGGACTAGCGGGAATCACCGGGGAGCTGTTTTTT TRBV3-1 16 . TRBJ2-2 TRBD2
CSAFRGSTDTQYF TGCAGTGCGTTTCGCGGGAGTACAGATACGCAGTATTTT TRBV20-1 13 many TRBJ2-3 TRBD2
CASSLTSGRASQEQFF TGTGCCAGCAGTCTGACTAGCGGGAGGGCCTCTCAGGAGCAGTTCTTC TRBV2 16 few TRBJ2-1 TRBD2
CASSFGSRGRSNTIYF TGTGCCAGCAGTTTTGGGAGCCGGGGGCGTTCAAACACCATATATTTT TRBV12-3/TRBV12-4 16 few TRBJ1-3 .
CASSLEVGEQFF TGTGCCAGCAGTTTAGAGGTGGGTGAGCAGTTCTTC TRBV12-3/TRBV12-4 12 many TRBJ2-1 .
CASSASPGSYEQYF TGCGCCAGCAGCGCCTCCCCGGGATCCTACGAGCAGTACTTC TRBV5-1 14 many TRBJ2-7 .
CASSSQTNTDTQYF TGTGCCAGCAGCTCGCAGACCAACACAGATACGCAGTATTTT TRBV5-4 14 few TRBJ2-3 .
CASSLTGGTYNEQFF TGTGCCAGCTCGCTAACCGGGGGAACCTACAATGAGCAGTTCTTC TRBV18 15 . TRBJ2-1 .